These 8 T cell receptor beta chains share one sample of origin, sequenced in a study of T cell repertoires in cytomegalovirus infection. The antigens for these receptors are not known. TCRdb processed the reads anew with MiXCR; each CDR3 protein has one entry. The sample consists of roughly 350,000 distinct CDR3 sequences, just under 35% of them appearing once. Source: cultured PBMCs, taken from culture after CMV antigen stimulation. The receptors shown here come from a human donor in good health (CMV status not recorded). Some clones in this sample may be carry-over from other donors' samples.

The J gene is TRBJ1-1, the V gene TRBV4-2; D unresolved. V lost 0 bases to trimming and J lost 6 bases, with 14 bases between them. The CDR3 has 15 residues. Germline V gives CDR1 LGHNA, CDR2 YNFKEQ. CDR3 loop: CASSQDTAGRPEAFF. CDR3 in DNA: TGTGCCAGCAGCCAAGATACGGCCGGGAGGCCTGAAGCTTTCTTT.

The V call is TRBV7-6, the J call TRBJ2-7; D ambiguous. The V end lost 6 bases, the J end lost 2 bases, and 11 bases lay between the germline ends. This CDR3 spans 13 amino acids. Germline loops: CDR1 SGHVS, CDR2 FNYEAQ. The DNA for the CDR3 is TGTGCCAGCAGTTCCCAGGCTACCTACGAGCAGTACTTC. Translation: CASSSQATYEQYF.

The rearrangement links TRBV28 to TRBJ2-7, with 7 bases fitting TRBD1. V dropped 8 bases and J dropped 3; count of bases not matched to a gene: 13. Germline values: CDR1 MDHEN, CDR2 SYDVKM. There are 15 residues in the CDR3. In nucleotides, the CDR3 is TGTGCCAGCGCTCAGGACGGGACAGCGTTCTACGAGCAGTACTTC. Protein: CASAQDGTAFYEQYF.

This chain uses TRBV6-6 with TRBJ2-7; possible D gene TRBD2, 6 bases. CDR3 length: 14 amino acids. Germline lookup yields CDR1 MNHNY and CDR2 SVGAGI (reference sequence). V was shortened by 6 bases and J by 4 bases, with 16 bases between the two germline ends. CDR3 sequence: CASRASGVFYEQYV. For the CDR3, the DNA is TGTGCCAGCAGAGCCTCGGGAGTTTTTTACGAGCAGTACGTC.

This clonotype was detected only a few times. The chain recombines TRBV12-3 or TRBV12-4 with TRBJ1-1, with a tentative D call TRBD1 (5 bases). CDR3 length: 15 amino acids. Between the trimmed V and J ends, which lost 2 bases and 4 bases, there was a span of 14 bases. The CDR3 spells CASSLSGWGLTEAFF. The CDR3 coding sequence is TGTGCCAGCAGTTTAAGTGGCTGGGGACTCACTGAAGCTTTCTTT.

This rearrangement joins TRBV5-1 to TRBJ2-1; D uncertain. Trimming left V 4 bases short and J 7 bases short, with 9 bases between. The germline V gene has CDR1 SGHRS and CDR2 YFSETQ. This CDR3 is built from 12 residues. The CDR3 reads CASSVLPNEQFF. The DNA for the CDR3 is TGCGCCAGCAGCGTACTCCCGAATGAGCAGTTCTTC.

This clonotype appeared a single time. The rearrangement links TRBV6-6 to TRBJ2-2; 9 bases are shared with TRBD2. This CDR3 has 17 residues. V lost 0 bases and J lost 5; bases outside the gene matches: 7. Germline CDR1 MNHNY, CDR2 SVGAGI (reference sequence). DNA of the CDR3: TGTGCCAGCAGTTACTCTTTCAGCGGGAGGCATACCGGGGAGCTGTTTTTT. This sequence encodes CASSYSFSGRHTGELFF.

The genes are TRBV6-8 and TRBJ1-1, with D possibly matching TRBD1 (5 bases). Germline assignment: CDR1 MNHGY and CDR2 SAAAGT. Trimming removed 5 bases at V and 0 bases at J, with 19 bases between. This CDR3 comprises 17 residues. In DNA form, the CDR3 reads TGTGCCAGCAGTCGTTATACGACGGGGCCGCTGAACACTGAAGCTTTCTTT. It specifies CASSRYTTGPLNTEAFF.